This T cell receptor beta chain was recorded in a study of T cell responses to AZD1222 COVID-19 vaccine. As for this clone: Its antigen remains unknown.

Study-wide points: Reports indicate that nearly half of spike-specific TCRs are directed at unmutated variant regions. Spike-specific TCR depth and breadth grew after two AZD1222 doses. Repertoire sampling was restricted to post-peak T cell response timepoints. Just 5 or 6 AZD1222 recipients tested seropositive at baseline.

The germline V gene encodes CDR1 MNHEY and CDR2 SVGAGI. CDR3 length equals 12 residues. V was shortened by 2 bases and J by 4 bases, with 5 bases between the two germline ends. The protocol was immunoSEQ multiplex PCR, while the TCRdb copy is restricted to in-frame clones and leaves out a portion. The profile covers 95,000 to 150,000 clones, with roughly 92% appearing a single time and 1.7% taken by the ten largest. This specimen was peripheral blood, taken on day 0 of AZD1222 vaccination. This clonotype was sampled from an adult in good health. The chain combines TRBV6-5 with TRBJ1-1; D is unresolved. The CDR3 DNA sequence: TGTGCCAGCAGTTACGGTGGCACTGAAGCTTTCTTT. This encodes CASSYGGTEAFF.